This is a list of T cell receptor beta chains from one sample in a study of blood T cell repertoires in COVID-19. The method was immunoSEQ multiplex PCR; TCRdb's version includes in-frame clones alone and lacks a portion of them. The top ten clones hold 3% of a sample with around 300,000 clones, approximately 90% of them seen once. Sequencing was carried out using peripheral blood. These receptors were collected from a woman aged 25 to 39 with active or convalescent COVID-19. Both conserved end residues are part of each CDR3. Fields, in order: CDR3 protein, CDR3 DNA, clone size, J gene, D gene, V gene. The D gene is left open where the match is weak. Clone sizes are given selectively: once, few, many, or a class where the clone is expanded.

CASSPLGGGYGYTF,TGTGCCAGCAGTCCCCTCGGGGGGGGCTATGGCTACACCTTC,NA,TRBJ1-2,NA,TRBV27
CAWMQGNYGYTF,TGTGCCTGGATGCAGGGAAACTATGGCTACACCTTC,NA,TRBJ1-2,NA,TRBV30
CATSDPRGALRPSNSPLHF,TGTGCCACCAGTGATCCCAGGGGGGCCTTGCGGCCCTCGAATTCACCCCTCCACTTT,NA,TRBJ1-6,TRBD1,TRBV24-1
CASSARGGANTQYF,TGTGCCAGTAGCGCCCGGGGCGGGGCAAATACGCAGTATTTT,NA,TRBJ2-3,NA,TRBV19
CASSIGGAGGYEQYF,TGTGCCAGTAGTATCGGTGGGGCAGGGGGCTACGAGCAGTACTTC,NA,TRBJ2-7,TRBD1,TRBV19
CASSQNQDTEAFF,TGTGCCAGCAGTCAGAATCAGGACACTGAAGCTTTCTTT,NA,TRBJ1-1,NA,TRBV2
CARGGEDTGRAEPQHF,TGTGCCAGGGGGGGGGAGGACACGGGTCGTGCGGAGCCCCAGCATTTT,NA,TRBJ1-5,NA,TRBV10-3
CASSMGQGLNTEAFF,TGTGCCAGCAGCATGGGACAGGGTTTGAACACTGAAGCTTTCTTT,NA,TRBJ1-1,TRBD1,TRBV5-5
CASSLASGGPGELFF,TGTGCCAGCAGTTTGGCTAGCGGGGGCCCCGGGGAGCTGTTTTTT,NA,TRBJ2-2,TRBD2,TRBV28
CASSLGQGAYEQYF,TGTGCCAGCTCCCTCGGACAGGGGGCTTACGAGCAGTACTTC,NA,TRBJ2-7,TRBD1,TRBV6-5
CASSLQGVLGSDEQFF,TGTGCCAGTAGCTTACAGGGGGTGTTAGGTAGCGATGAGCAGTTCTTC,NA,TRBJ2-1,TRBD1,TRBV19
CASSQGQGNGYTF,TGTGCCAGCAGCCAGGGACAGGGGAATGGCTACACCTTC,NA,TRBJ1-2,TRBD1,TRBV7-9
CASSLKQGSPDTQYF,TGTGCCAGCAGCTTGAAACAGGGGTCCCCAGATACGCAGTATTTT,NA,TRBJ2-3,TRBD1,TRBV5-6
CASSQDRAGANVLTF,TGTGCCAGCTCACAGGACAGGGCTGGGGCCAACGTCCTGACTTTC,NA,TRBJ2-6,TRBD1,TRBV18
CAWGGQYSNQPQHF,TGTGCCTGGGGGGGACAGTATAGCAATCAGCCCCAGCATTTT,once,TRBJ1-5,TRBD1,TRBV30
CASSSRLAGANTDTQYF,TGTGCCAGCAGCTCACGACTAGCGGGGGCGAACACAGATACGCAGTATTTT,NA,TRBJ2-3,TRBD2,TRBV7-8